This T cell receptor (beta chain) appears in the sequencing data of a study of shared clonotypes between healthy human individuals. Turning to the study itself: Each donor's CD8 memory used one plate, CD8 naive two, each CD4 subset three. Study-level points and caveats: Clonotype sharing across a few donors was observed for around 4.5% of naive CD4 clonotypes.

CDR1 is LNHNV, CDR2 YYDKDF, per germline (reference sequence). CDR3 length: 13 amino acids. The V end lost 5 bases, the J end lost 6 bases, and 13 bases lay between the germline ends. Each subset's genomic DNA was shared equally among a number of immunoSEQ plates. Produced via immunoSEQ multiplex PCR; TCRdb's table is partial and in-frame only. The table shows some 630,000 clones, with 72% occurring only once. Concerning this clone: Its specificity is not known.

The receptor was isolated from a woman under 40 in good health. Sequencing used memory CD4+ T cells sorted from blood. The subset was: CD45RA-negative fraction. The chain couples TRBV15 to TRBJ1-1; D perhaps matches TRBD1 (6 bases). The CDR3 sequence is CATSGLTGSEAFF. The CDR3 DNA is TGTGCCACCAGCGGACTGACAGGTTCTGAAGCTTTCTTT.